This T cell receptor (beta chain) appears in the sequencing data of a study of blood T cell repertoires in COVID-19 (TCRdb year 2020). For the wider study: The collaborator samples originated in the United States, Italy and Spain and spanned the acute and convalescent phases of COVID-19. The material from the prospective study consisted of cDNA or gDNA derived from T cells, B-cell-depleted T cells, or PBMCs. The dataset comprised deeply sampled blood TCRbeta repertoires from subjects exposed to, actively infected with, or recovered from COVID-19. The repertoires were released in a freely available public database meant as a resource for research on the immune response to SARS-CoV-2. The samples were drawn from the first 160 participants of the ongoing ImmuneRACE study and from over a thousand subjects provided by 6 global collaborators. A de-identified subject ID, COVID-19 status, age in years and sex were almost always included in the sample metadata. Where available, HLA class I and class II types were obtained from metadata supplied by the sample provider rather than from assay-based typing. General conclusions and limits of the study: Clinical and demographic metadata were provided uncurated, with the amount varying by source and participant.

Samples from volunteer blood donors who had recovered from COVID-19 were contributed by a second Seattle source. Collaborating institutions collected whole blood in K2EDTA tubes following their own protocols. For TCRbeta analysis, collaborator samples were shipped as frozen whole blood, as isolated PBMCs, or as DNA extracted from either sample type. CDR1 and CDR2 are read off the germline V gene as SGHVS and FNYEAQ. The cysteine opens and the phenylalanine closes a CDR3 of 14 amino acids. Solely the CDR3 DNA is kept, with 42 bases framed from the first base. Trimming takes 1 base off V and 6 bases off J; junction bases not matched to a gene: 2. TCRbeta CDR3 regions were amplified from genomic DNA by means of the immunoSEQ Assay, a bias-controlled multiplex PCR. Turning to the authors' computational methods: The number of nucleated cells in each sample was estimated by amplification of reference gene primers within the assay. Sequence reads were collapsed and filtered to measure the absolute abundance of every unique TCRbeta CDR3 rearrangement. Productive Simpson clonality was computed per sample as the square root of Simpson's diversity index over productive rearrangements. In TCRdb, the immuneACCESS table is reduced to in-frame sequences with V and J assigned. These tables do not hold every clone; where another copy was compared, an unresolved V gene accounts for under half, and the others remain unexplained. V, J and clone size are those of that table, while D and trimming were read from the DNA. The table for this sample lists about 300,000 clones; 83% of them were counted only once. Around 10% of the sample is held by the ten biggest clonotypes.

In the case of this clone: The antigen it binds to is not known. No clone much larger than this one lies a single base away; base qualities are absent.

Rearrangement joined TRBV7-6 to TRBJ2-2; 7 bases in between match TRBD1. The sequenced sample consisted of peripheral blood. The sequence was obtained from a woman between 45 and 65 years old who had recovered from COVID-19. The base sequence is TGTGCCAGCAGCTTAGGGGGGACAGCCGGGGAGCTGTTTTTT. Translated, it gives CASSLGGTAGELFF.